This T cell receptor beta chain was sequenced for a study of T cell responses to AZD1222 COVID-19 vaccine. Study results and limitations: There were mostly white British donors and more females than males, and clonal diversity was possibly underestimated. Across the whole spike, CD4 TCRs peaked at regions 160-218 and 743-854.

The germline gives CDR1 SEHNR, CDR2 FQNEAQ (reference sequence). The V end lost 1 base, the J end lost 7 bases, and 10 bases lay between the germline ends. This CDR3 spans 13 amino acids. Profiled with immunoSEQ multiplex PCR; TCRdb holds only in-frame clones, not every one. The data show 150,000 to 200,000 clones, 85% to 95% seen once. About this clone itself: Its antigen is currently unknown.

The chain has TRBV7-9 and TRBJ1-1; maybe TRBD1 (5 bases). This specimen was peripheral blood, taken on day 0 of AZD1222 vaccination. This clonotype originated in an adult in good health. CDR3 amino acids: CASSLVGHYEAFF. CDR3 DNA sequence: TGTGCCAGCAGCTTAGTCGGACACTATGAAGCTTTCTTT.